This T cell receptor beta chain came from a study of T-cell memory formation after mild COVID-19 (dated by TCRdb to about 2021). Regarding the research as a whole: Most TCR sequence clusters were specific to one of the two donors. In a couple of donors, T-cell clones that expanded and contracted after mild COVID-19 were followed by sequencing TCRalpha and TCRbeta repertoires longitudinally. Two young, previously healthy adult volunteers, one female and one male, were included in the cohort.

This clonotype was seen only a few times. Its specific antigen is unknown. There are no base qualities to consult, and no much larger clone falls within one base. The sequencer was an Illumina NovaSeq 6000. Using 5'RACE with constant-segment primers, TCRalpha and TCRbeta cDNA libraries were constructed, with sample barcodes and unique molecular identifiers added in the process. RNA was extracted from every sample with Trizol reagent. The libraries were amplified in two PCR steps, and the second step added a second sample barcode and Illumina TruSeq adapters. Sequencing of libraries was performed on an Illumina NovaSeq with 2 x 150 bp paired-end reads. In the paper's pipeline: With migec v1.2.7, reads were demultiplexed and then collapsed into UMI-guided consensus sequences. Using mixcr v2.1.11, UMI consensuses were aligned to TRA and TRB V and J templates and then assembled into clonotypes. A clonotype was counted as expanded or contracted only when both edgeR and NoisET called the clonotype significant, with the noise models trained on biological replicates. For edgeR calls, the cutoffs were a false discovery rate-adjusted p below 0.01 and a log2 fold-change threshold of 1. As an exploratory analysis of dynamics, max-normalized trajectories of the 1000 most abundant clonotypes were examined with PCA combined with hierarchical clustering. The CD4 or CD8 phenotype of responding clones was assigned using the separately sequenced CD4+ and CD8+ repertoires. Using fastp trimming at Q25 and MiXCR clonotype assembly, TCRdb reanalyzed the public sequencing data and kept in-frame beta chains. Every CDR3 protein is listed once, alongside the most common genes and DNA of its rows. TCRdb's processing, not the study's, gives the V and J calls here. The sample includes about 620,000 distinct CDR3 sequences, with more than 15% observed a single time. The top ten clonotypes cover around 11% of the sample.

The study at large found these results: The study covered only a couple of mild cases, and larger cohorts including severe cases with pre-infection samples were considered necessary. Contracting CD4+ clones appeared mostly in the CM and EM memory subsets, whereas CD8+ clones were enriched in EMRA. Clones that contracted from day 15 to 85 showed balanced CD4/CD8 phenotypes, whereas a second wave of clones that expanded from day 15 to 37 leaned towards CD4+. The detection of some responding clones in pre-infection memory suggests that pre-existing cross-reactive memory T cells joined the SARS-CoV-2 response. SARS-CoV-2 specificity was not confirmed for the second-wave clones peaking on day 37.

The CDR3 goes from the cysteine to the phenylalanine over 14 residues. Only the CDR3 part of the read is kept: 42 bases, read in frame from the first base. The germline V gene gives CDR1 as SQVTM and CDR2 as ANQGSEA. Trimming takes 3 bases from V and 2 bases from J, and the germline ends sit 14 bases apart. Ficoll-Paque density gradient centrifugation was the method used to isolate PBMCs. The receptor's source is an adult woman who had mild COVID-19 (a few samples of this study predate the infection). The sample titles of this study are shuffled in the database, so cell type and time point are left out; the donor was told from shared clones. The chain was built from TRBV29-1 and TRBJ2-7; the best D guess is TRBD2, with 6 bases matching. The sequenced sample consisted of PBMCs or a T cell subset sorted from them (not recorded which). CDR3 region: CSVEGSGTPYEQYF. The nucleotide sequence is TGCAGCGTTGAGGGTAGCGGAACTCCCTACGAGCAGTACTTC.